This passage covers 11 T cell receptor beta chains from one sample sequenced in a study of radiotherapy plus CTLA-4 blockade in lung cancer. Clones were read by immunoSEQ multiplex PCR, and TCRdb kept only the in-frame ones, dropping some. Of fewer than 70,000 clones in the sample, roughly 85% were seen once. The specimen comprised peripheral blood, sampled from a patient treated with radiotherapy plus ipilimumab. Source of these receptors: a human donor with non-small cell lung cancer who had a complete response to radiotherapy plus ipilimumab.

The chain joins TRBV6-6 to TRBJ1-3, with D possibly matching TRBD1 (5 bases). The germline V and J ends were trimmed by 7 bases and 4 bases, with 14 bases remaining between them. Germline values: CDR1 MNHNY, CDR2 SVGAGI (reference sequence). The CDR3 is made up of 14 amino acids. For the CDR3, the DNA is TGTGCCAGCATCCAAAACGCAGGGGGAAACACCATATATTTT. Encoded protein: CASIQNAGGNTIYF.

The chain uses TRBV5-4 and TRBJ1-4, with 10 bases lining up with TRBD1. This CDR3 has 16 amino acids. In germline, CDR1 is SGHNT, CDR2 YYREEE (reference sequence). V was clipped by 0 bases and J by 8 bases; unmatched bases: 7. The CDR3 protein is CASSLVATGGGEKLFF. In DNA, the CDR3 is TGTGCCAGCAGCTTGGTCGCGACAGGGGGCGGGGAAAAACTGTTTTTT.

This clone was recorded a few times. The CDR3 DNA sequence: TGTGCCAGCAGCTTCGGACAGCTTGGAAACACCATATATTTT. This codes for CASSFGQLGNTIYF. The genes are TRBV11-3 and TRBJ1-3; maybe TRBD1 (6 bases). The CDR3 spans 14 residues. Germline V gene data show CDR1 as SGHNT and CDR2 as YENEEA. With 3 bases removed from V and 3 bases from J, the gap between germline ends came to 9 bases.

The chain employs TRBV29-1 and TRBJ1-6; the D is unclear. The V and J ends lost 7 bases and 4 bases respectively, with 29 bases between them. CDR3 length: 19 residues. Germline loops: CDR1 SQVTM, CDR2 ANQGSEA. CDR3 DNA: TGCAGCGCAGCCGGGATAGGGCGGAGGGTATACATGTATAATTCACCCCTCCACTTT. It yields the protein CSAAGIGRRVYMYNSPLHF.

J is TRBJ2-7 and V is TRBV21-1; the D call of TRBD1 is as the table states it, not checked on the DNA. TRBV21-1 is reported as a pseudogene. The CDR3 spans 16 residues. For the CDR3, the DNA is TGTGCCAGCGTAGACCGGGACACAAAGGGGCCCCACGAGCAGTACGTC. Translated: CASVDRDTKGPHEQYV.

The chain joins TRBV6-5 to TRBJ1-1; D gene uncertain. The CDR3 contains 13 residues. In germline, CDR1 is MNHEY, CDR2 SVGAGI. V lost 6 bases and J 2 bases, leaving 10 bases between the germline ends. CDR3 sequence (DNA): TGTGCCAGCAGCCGGACTTTCAACACTGAAGCTTTCTTT. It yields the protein CASSRTFNTEAFF.

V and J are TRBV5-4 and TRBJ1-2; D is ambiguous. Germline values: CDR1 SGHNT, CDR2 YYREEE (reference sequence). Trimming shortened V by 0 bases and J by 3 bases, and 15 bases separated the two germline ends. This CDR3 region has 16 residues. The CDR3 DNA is TGTGCCAGCAGCTTGGCCGGGTGGGGTCAGGACTATGGCTACACCTTC. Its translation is CASSLAGWGQDYGYTF.

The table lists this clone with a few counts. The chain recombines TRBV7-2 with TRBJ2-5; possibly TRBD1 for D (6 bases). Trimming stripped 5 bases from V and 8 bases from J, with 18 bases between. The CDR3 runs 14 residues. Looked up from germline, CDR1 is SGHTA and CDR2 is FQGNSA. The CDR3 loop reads CASSPSTGLATQYF. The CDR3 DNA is TGTGCCAGCAGCCCGTCGACAGGATTGGCTACCCAGTACTTC.

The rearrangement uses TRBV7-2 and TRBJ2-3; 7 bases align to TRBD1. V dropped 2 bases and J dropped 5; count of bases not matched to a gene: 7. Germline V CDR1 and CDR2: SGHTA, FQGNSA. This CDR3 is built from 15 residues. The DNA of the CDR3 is TGTGCCAGCAGCTTACAAGGGGGCCGGGTAGATACGCAGTATTTT. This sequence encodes CASSLQGGRVDTQYF.

CDR3 sequence reads: CASFEDGSYEQYV. CDR3 nucleotide sequence: TGTGCCAGCTTCGAAGACGGTTCCTACGAGCAGTACGTC. The V call is TRBV18, the J call TRBJ2-7; D not certain. There are 13 residues in the CDR3. Trimming removed 7 bases from V and 1 base from J, with 11 bases in between. The germline gives CDR1 KGHSH, CDR2 LQKENI.

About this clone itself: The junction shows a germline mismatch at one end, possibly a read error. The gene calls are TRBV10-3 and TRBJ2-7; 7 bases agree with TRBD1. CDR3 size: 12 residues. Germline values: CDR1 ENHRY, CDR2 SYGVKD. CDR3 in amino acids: CAISEERGLSGF. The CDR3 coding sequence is TGTGCCATCAGTGAGGAGAGGGGGCTCAGTGGCTTC.